This paragraph covers one TCR beta chain sequence. This record belongs to a study of Ad26.COV2.S vaccination and SARS-CoV-2 variants. The wider study: Participants got Ad26.COV2.S intramuscularly, once or twice 56 days apart.

Described treatment: around 19 received Ad26.COV2.S at low or high dose, single or two shots; five or six received placebo; per-sample allocation not given. After the first vaccine or placebo injection, samples were drawn on day 63. Sequenced by immunoSEQ multiplex PCR; TCRdb stores in-frame clones only, minus some. The data contain 290,000 or so clones, approximately 89% of them singletons. After removal of 5 bases from V and 3 bases from J, the junction contained 15 bases not matched to a gene. Germline CDR1 and CDR2: SQVTM and ANQGSEA. The CDR3 is 16 amino acids. The sequences come from peripheral blood, collected in a trial of Ad26.COV2.S vaccine versus placebo. This chain uses TRBV29-1 with TRBJ1-2; TRBD1 aligns across 7 bases. The TCR was taken from a person between 18 and 65 years old who received the Ad26.COV2.S COVID-19 vaccine or a placebo. The CDR3 bases are TGCAGCGTTAAATTGGTGCAGGGGGAGCCTTACTATGGCTACACCTTC. Protein product: CSVKLVQGEPYYGYTF.